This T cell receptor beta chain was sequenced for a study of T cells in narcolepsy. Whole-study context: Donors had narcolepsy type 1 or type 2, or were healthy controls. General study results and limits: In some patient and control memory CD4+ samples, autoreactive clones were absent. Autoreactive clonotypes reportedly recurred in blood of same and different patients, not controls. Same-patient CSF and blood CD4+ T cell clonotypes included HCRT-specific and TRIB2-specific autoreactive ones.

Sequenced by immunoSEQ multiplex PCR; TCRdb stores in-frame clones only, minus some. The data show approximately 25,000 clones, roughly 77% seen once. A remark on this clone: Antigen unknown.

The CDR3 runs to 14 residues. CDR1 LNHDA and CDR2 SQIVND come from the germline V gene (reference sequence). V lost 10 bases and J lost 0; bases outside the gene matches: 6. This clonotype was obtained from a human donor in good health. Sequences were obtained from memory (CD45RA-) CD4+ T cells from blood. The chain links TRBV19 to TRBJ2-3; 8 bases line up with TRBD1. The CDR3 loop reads CATSDRGSTDTQYF. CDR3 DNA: TGTGCCACTTCCGACAGGGGTAGCACAGATACGCAGTATTTT.